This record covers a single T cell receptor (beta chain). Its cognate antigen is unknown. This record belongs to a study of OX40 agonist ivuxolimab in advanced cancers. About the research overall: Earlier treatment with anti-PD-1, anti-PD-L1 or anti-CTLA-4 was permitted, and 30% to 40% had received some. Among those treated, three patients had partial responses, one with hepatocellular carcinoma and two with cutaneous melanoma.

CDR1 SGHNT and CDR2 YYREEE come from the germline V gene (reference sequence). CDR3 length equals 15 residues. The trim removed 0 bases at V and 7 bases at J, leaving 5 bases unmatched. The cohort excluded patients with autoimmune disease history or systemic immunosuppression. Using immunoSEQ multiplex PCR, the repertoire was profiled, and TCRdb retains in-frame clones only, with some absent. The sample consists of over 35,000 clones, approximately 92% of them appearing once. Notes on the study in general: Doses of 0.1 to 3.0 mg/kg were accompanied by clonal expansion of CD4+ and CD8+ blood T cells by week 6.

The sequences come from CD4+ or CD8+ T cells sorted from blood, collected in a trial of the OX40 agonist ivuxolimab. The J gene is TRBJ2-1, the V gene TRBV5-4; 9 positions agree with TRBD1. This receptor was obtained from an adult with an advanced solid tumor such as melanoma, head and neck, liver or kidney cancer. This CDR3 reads CASSLVRTGENEQFF. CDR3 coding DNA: TGTGCCAGCAGCTTGGTTAGGACAGGGGAAAATGAGCAGTTCTTC.